Shown below are 14 T cell receptor beta chains from a single sample sequenced in a study of blood T cell repertoires in COVID-19. TCRdb's table, derived via immunoSEQ multiplex PCR, lists solely in-frame clones and lacks some. The table records tens of thousands of clones, approximately 86% of them present only once. The specimen was peripheral blood. Receptors originate from a man aged 70-80 years with acute or convalescent COVID-19.

This clone was picked up one time. The chain has TRBV18 and TRBJ2-5; D is perhaps TRBD1 (6 bases). The CDR3 totals 16 residues. Germline CDR1 and CDR2: KGHSH and LQKENI. Trimming cost V 3 bases and J 0 bases, with 14 bases left between them. CDR3 nucleotide sequence: TGTGCCAGCTCACCCATATTAGCAGGGGACCAAGAGACCCAGTACTTC. Protein: CASSPILAGDQETQYF.

The rearrangement joins TRBV28 to TRBJ2-1; 8 bases agree with TRBD1. This CDR3 has 13 amino acids. Germline loops: CDR1 MDHEN, CDR2 SYDVKM. Germline trimming cut 5 bases from V and 9 bases from J; bases unmatched to any gene: 6. This CDR3 is CASSPGGRSEQFF. The CDR3 DNA reads TGTGCCAGCAGTCCAGGGGGCCGCAGTGAGCAGTTCTTC.

This chain uses TRBV2 with TRBJ1-6, with TRBD1 matching over 12 bases. Looked up from germline, CDR1 is SNHLY and CDR2 is FYNNEI. With V trimmed by 6 bases and J by 5 bases, 2 bases remained unmatched. CDR3 size: 15 residues. The CDR3 nucleotides are TGTGCCAGCAGCCGGGACAGGGGGCATAATTCACCCCTCCACTTT. It specifies CASSRDRGHNSPLHF.

This rearrangement joins TRBV19 to TRBJ2-5; no reliable D call. Germline assignment: CDR1 LNHDA and CDR2 SQIVND (reference sequence). The CDR3 loop spans 12 amino acids. V dropped 5 bases and J dropped 1 base, with 5 bases sitting between them. CDR3 in DNA: TGTGCCAGTAGTCAGGTCCAAGAGACCCAGTACTTC. It codes for CASSQVQETQYF.

The gene calls are TRBV20-1 and TRBJ2-7, with D perhaps TRBD2 (5 bases). The germline V gene has CDR1 DFQATT and CDR2 SNEGSKA (reference sequence). V shed 6 bases and J shed 2 bases, with 8 bases lying between them. This CDR3 comprises 11 residues. In DNA, the CDR3 is TGCAGTGCCTTCGGGACCTACGAGCAGTACTTC. It yields the protein CSAFGTYEQYF.

This sequence joins TRBV3-1 (or the pseudogene TRBV3-2) and TRBJ1-1; perhaps TRBD1 as D (5 bases). Germline loops: CDR1 LGHDT, CDR2 YNNKEL (reference sequence). The CDR3 covers 14 residues. Trimming left V 2 bases short and J 3 bases short, with 10 bases between. The CDR3 sequence is CASSQRGSDTEAFF. Here the CDR3 DNA reads TGTGCCAGCAGCCAAAGGGGTTCAGACACTGAAGCTTTCTTT.

This clone was observed a handful of times. V is TRBV5-4 and J is TRBJ1-1; D perhaps matches TRBD1 (6 bases). Trimming cost V 4 bases and J 6 bases, with 13 bases left between them. The CDR3 runs 13 residues. Germline-derived CDR1 and CDR2 are SGHNT and YYREEE (reference sequence). Here the CDR3 reads CASSLTGTPEAFF. In nucleotides, the CDR3 is TGTGCCAGCAGCCTTACCGGGACACCTGAAGCTTTCTTT.

The chain uses TRBV5-4 and TRBJ1-1; D is possibly TRBD1 (6 bases). From germline, CDR1 is SGHNT and CDR2 YYREEE (reference sequence). The CDR3 sequence is 15 residues long. With 0 bases removed from V and 0 bases from J, the gap between germline ends came to 9 bases. The CDR3 here is CASSLDREMNTEAFF. The DNA for the CDR3 is TGTGCCAGCAGCTTGGACAGGGAAATGAACACTGAAGCTTTCTTT.

The chain combines TRBV7-8 with TRBJ2-7; 14 nucleotides agree with TRBD2. CDR1 and CDR2 from the germline V gene are SGHVS and FQNEAQ. With V trimmed by 7 bases and J by 3 bases, 23 bases remained unmatched. The CDR3 runs to 21 residues. CDR3 sequence: CASTTGLAGGLLGNHDYEQYF. The DNA of the CDR3 is TGTGCCAGCACCACAGGACTAGCGGGAGGCCTACTTGGTAACCACGACTACGAGCAGTACTTC.

J is TRBJ2-3 and V is TRBV9; 8 positions match TRBD1. Germline V gene lookup returns CDR1 SGDLS and CDR2 YYNGEE. The junction had 9 bases not matched to a gene; V was cut back by 6 bases and J by 3 bases. The CDR3 consists of 15 residues. The CDR3 region is CASNRQDRATDTQYF. CDR3 DNA sequence: TGTGCCAGCAACCGCCAGGACAGGGCAACAGATACGCAGTATTTT.

The chain uses TRBV5-6 and TRBJ1-4, with 7 bases matching TRBD1. Germline trimming cut 4 bases from V and 8 bases from J; bases unmatched to any gene: 5. The length of the CDR3 is 13 residues. The germline CDR1 and CDR2 sequences are SGHDT and YYEEEE. The CDR3 region has the DNA TGTGCCAGCAGCCCGACAGGGTCAGAAAAACTGTTTTTT. Translating gives CASSPTGSEKLFF.

This chain links TRBV28 with TRBJ2-2, with TRBD1 as a possible D gene (5 bases). From germline, CDR1 is MDHEN and CDR2 SYDVKM. This CDR3 has 15 amino acids. V lost 2 bases, J lost 1 base, and 8 bases lay in between. This CDR3 is CASSLLRGNTGELFF. The DNA for the CDR3 is TGTGCCAGCAGTTTACTAAGGGGGAACACCGGGGAGCTGTTTTTT.

The V call is TRBV29-1, the J call TRBJ2-7; tentative D call: TRBD2 (5 bases). This CDR3 is built from 13 residues. Germline CDR1 and CDR2: SQVTM and ANQGSEA. Trimming cost V 4 bases and J 3 bases, with 13 bases left between them. CDR3 region: CSVVRGPRYEQYF. The CDR3 nucleotides read TGCAGCGTTGTAAGAGGGCCCCGCTACGAGCAGTACTTC.

The J gene is TRBJ1-5, the V gene TRBV28; TRBD1 is a possible D gene (6 bases). The CDR3 length is 14 residues. Trimming shortened V by 8 bases and J by 5 bases, and 16 bases separated the two germline ends. CDR1 and CDR2 from the germline V gene are MDHEN and SYDVKM. The CDR3 nucleotides read TGTGCCAGCTCGACAGGACGAACCTATCAGCCCCAGCATTTT. Residues: CASSTGRTYQPQHF.